This record looks at one T cell receptor beta chain sequence and its context. The sample originates from a study of control samples from healthy donors and cancer patients. Generated by immunoSEQ multiplex PCR, the TCRdb table keeps only in-frame clones and is missing some. The sample has 200,000 to 250,000 clones, just under 95% seen once; the top ten hold about 1.6%. The V gene's germline CDR1 is SGHAT and CDR2 FQNNGV. The CDR3 consists of 15 residues. Between the trimmed V and J ends, which lost 5 bases and 3 bases, there was a span of 16 bases. This receptor was obtained from a man between 45 and 60 years old in good health. The rearrangement joins TRBV11-2 to TRBJ1-2, with D possibly being TRBD1 (5 bases). The sequencing input was blood. The CDR3 DNA reads TGTGCCAGCAGCCCAGTTGGGGGGGTTGACTATGGCTACACCTTC. It yields the protein CASSPVGGVDYGYTF.